Shown below are 30 T cell receptor beta chains from a single sample sequenced in a study of T-cell memory formation after mild COVID-19. TCRdb recomputed calls from the 5' RACE reads with MiXCR, one row per CDR3 protein. The data hold 250,000 or so distinct CDR3 sequences, with roughly 18% observed a single time. Sequencing was performed on PBMCs or a T cell subset sorted from them (not recorded which). Receptors were obtained from a man aged 18 to 29 who had mild COVID-19 (a few samples of this study predate the infection). Cell type and time point are not known.

This clonotype has more than one count but fewer than ten. The V gene is TRBV4-2, the J gene TRBJ1-2; tentatively, D is TRBD1 (5 bases). Per the germline V gene, CDR1 is LGHNA and CDR2 is YNFKEQ. Trimming took off 2 bases at V and 2 bases at J, with 15 bases between the two ends. This CDR3 has 16 amino acids. CDR3 nucleotides: TGTGCCAGCAGCCAAATGAGGTATAAGGGGAACTATGGCTACACCTTC. Translation gives CASSQMRYKGNYGYTF.

The gene calls are TRBV11-3 and TRBJ2-1; TRBD1 matches at 9 bases. V was clipped by 5 bases and J by 4 bases; unmatched bases: 9. In germline, CDR1 is SGHNT, CDR2 YENEEA. CDR3 length: 16 residues. The DNA of the CDR3 is TGTGCCAGCAGCCCCAGTCCCGGGACAGGGTACAATGAGCAGTTCTTC. This codes for CASSPSPGTGYNEQFF.

In nucleotides, the CDR3 is TGTGCCACCAGGTTGGGTTACGAGCAGTACGTC. Amino acids: CATRLGYEQYV. The chain carries TRBV24-1 and TRBJ2-7, with unresolved D. Trimming took off 7 bases at V and 4 bases at J, with 7 bases between the two ends. Germline lookup yields CDR1 KGHDR and CDR2 SFDVKD. This CDR3 has 11 amino acids.

This clonotype turned up a few times. The CDR3 bases are TGTGCCAGCAGTTACGGCAGAAGTGGCGAGCAGTACGTC. It codes for CASSYGRSGEQYV. The chain carries TRBV6-2 or TRBV6-3 and TRBJ2-7, with D unresolved. The V and J ends lost 2 bases and 6 bases respectively, with 11 bases between them. The CDR3 is 13 amino acids. Germline V gene data show CDR1 as MNHEY and CDR2 as SVGEGT.

This clonotype has only a few counts. The chain uses TRBV5-1 and TRBJ2-2; the D gene is possibly TRBD1 (5 bases). The CDR3 has 15 residues. V was cut by 1 base and J by 6 bases, with 13 bases left in between. Germline-derived CDR1 and CDR2 are SGHRS and YFSETQ. CDR3 protein: CASSLSSGWAGELFF. In nucleotides, the CDR3 is TGCGCCAGCAGCTTGTCCTCAGGGTGGGCCGGGGAGCTGTTTTTT.

The sample holds a few counts of this clonotype. This chain connects TRBV11-2 to TRBJ2-5; D is ambiguous. Trimming cost V 7 bases and J 2 bases, with 14 bases left between them. Germline loops: CDR1 SGHAT, CDR2 FQNNGV. The CDR3 runs 14 residues. The CDR3 sequence is CASNTDGKQETQYF. The CDR3 nucleotides are TGTGCCAGCAACACGGACGGAAAACAAGAGACCCAGTACTTC.

This CDR3 is CASGLGHSYNEQFF. DNA of the CDR3: TGCGCCAGCGGACTGGGACACTCCTACAATGAGCAGTTCTTC. The rearrangement links TRBV5-1 to TRBJ2-1, with TRBD1 as a possible D gene (6 bases). The V and J ends lost 7 bases and 0 bases respectively, with 11 bases between them. This CDR3 has 14 amino acids. Germline assignment: CDR1 SGHRS and CDR2 YFSETQ. Using reference TRBV5-1 and TRBJ2-1 for the parts outside the CDR3, the full variable domain is KAGVTQTPRYLIKTRGQQVTLSCSPISGHRSVSWYQQTPGQGLQFLFEYFSETQRNKGNFPGRFSGRQFSNSRSEMNVSTLELGDSALYLCASGLGHSYNEQFFGPGTRLTVL.

This clonotype came up many times. The V and J genes are TRBV7-2 and TRBJ2-2; the D gene could be TRBD1 or TRBD2 (6 bases each). The CDR3 has 15 residues. Germline assignment: CDR1 SGHTA and CDR2 FQGNSA. V was cut by 2 bases and J by 5 bases, with 12 bases left in between. The CDR3 is CASSLFQGGTGELFF. The CDR3 bases are TGTGCCAGCAGCTTATTCCAAGGGGGGACCGGGGAGCTGTTTTTT.

This clonotype was detected only a few times. The chain links TRBV7-8 to TRBJ2-3; TRBD2 matches 8 bases. V lost 0 bases to trimming and J lost 3 bases; unmatched junction nucleotides: 5. Looked up from germline, CDR1 is SGHVS and CDR2 is FQNEAQ. This CDR3 comprises 16 residues. The CDR3 DNA reads as TGTGCCAGCAGCTTAGCGGCCGGGGGGGGGACAGATACGCAGTATTTT. Amino acids: CASSLAAGGGTDTQYF.

This clonotype showed up just a few times. The gene calls are TRBV15 and TRBJ1-4, with TRBD1 identical over 7 bases. V lost 3 bases, J lost 8 bases, and 9 bases stayed unmatched. CDR1 is LNHNV and CDR2 is YYDKDF in the germline V gene (reference sequence). This CDR3 comprises 15 residues. The CDR3 here is CATSSGWIQGEKLFF. The DNA of the CDR3 is TGTGCCACCAGCAGCGGGTGGATACAGGGGGAAAAACTGTTTTTT.

This chain uses TRBV5-1 with TRBJ2-3; D possibly corresponds to TRBD1 (5 bases). Germline CDR1 is SGHRS and CDR2 is YFSETQ. The CDR3 consists of 13 residues. Trimming removed 5 bases at V and 2 bases at J, with 9 bases between. In DNA, the CDR3 is TGCGCCAGCAGGTCAGGGTTCACAGATACGCAGTATTTT. This codes for CASRSGFTDTQYF.

This clonotype was picked up a small number of times. The chain joins TRBV4-2 to TRBJ1-2; weak D call: TRBD1 (5 bases). The V gene lost 0 bases and the J gene lost 6 bases, with 11 bases spanning the gap. CDR1 and CDR2 from the germline V gene are LGHNA and YNFKEQ. This CDR3 is 14 amino acids long. The CDR3 region is CASSQELGAHGYTF. The CDR3 region has the DNA TGTGCCAGCAGCCAAGAGTTAGGGGCGCATGGCTACACCTTC.

The CDR3, as DNA: TGTGCCAGCAGCTTGTTTAGCGGGGGGGTCGGGGAGCTGTTTTTT. Its translation is CASSLFSGGVGELFF. The chain combines TRBV7-2 with TRBJ2-2; 11 nucleotides align to TRBD2. Germline CDR1 SGHTA, CDR2 FQGNSA. The CDR3 sequence is 15 residues long. The junction had 4 bases not matched to a gene; V was cut back by 3 bases and J by 7 bases.

This clonotype was picked up a small number of times. This chain joins TRBV19 and TRBJ1-1, with D possibly being TRBD1 (5 bases). V was shortened by 8 bases and J by 0 bases, with 10 bases between the two germline ends. The CDR3 consists of 13 residues. CDR1 is LNHDA and CDR2 is SQIVND in the germline V gene (reference sequence). CDR3 sequence reads: CASSGTMNTEAFF. In DNA, the CDR3 is TGTGCCAGTTCGGGGACCATGAACACTGAAGCTTTCTTT.

V gene TRBV2 combines with J gene TRBJ2-1; 15 bases are shared with TRBD2. The CDR3 loop spans 18 amino acids. The germline V gene encodes CDR1 SNHLY and CDR2 FYNNEI. Germline trimming cut 6 bases from V and 4 bases from J; bases unmatched to any gene: 10. Here the CDR3 reads CASSPRTSGGARYNEQFF. The CDR3 DNA reads as TGTGCCAGCAGCCCAAGGACTAGCGGGGGGGCGAGGTACAATGAGCAGTTCTTC.

This clonotype was detected a few times. The J gene is TRBJ2-1, the V gene TRBV7-2, with 8 bases lining up with TRBD2. Germline loops: CDR1 SGHTA, CDR2 FQGNSA. The CDR3 totals 15 residues. V gave up 1 base and J gave up 7 bases; unmatched junction bases: 6. The CDR3 DNA is TGTGCCAGCAGCTTAGGACTAGCGCCTGAAAATGAGCAGTTCTTC. It yields the protein CASSLGLAPENEQFF.

J is TRBJ2-2 and V is TRBV7-3, with D uncertain. The V gene's germline CDR1 is SGHTA and CDR2 FQGTGA. V lost 5 bases to trimming and J lost 1 base, with 8 bases between them. The CDR3 is made up of 14 amino acids. CDR3 DNA: TGTGCCAGCAGCCCCCACGGGAACACCGGGGAGCTGTTTTTT. Translation gives CASSPHGNTGELFF.

The V gene is TRBV7-2, the J gene TRBJ2-5; 8 bases fit TRBD2. V dropped 3 bases and J dropped 0; count of bases not matched to a gene: 3. The CDR3 has 15 residues. Germline V gene lookup returns CDR1 SGHTA and CDR2 FQGNSA. In nucleotides, the CDR3 is TGTGCCAGCAGCTTCAGCGGGGGTTACCAAGAGACCCAGTACTTC. This encodes CASSFSGGYQETQYF.

V gene TRBV2 combines with J gene TRBJ2-3; no definite D call. Trimming left V 7 bases short and J 3 bases short, with 14 bases between. The CDR3 has 14 residues. Germline lookup yields CDR1 SNHLY and CDR2 FYNNEI. CDR3 in DNA: TGTGCCAGCAAACGAGCCTATACAACAGATACGCAGTATTTT. This translates into CASKRAYTTDTQYF.

V and J are TRBV29-1 and TRBJ2-1, with 8 bases aligning to TRBD1. CDR3 size: 17 residues. CDR1 is SQVTM, CDR2 ANQGSEA, per germline. Germline trimming cut 7 bases from V and 2 bases from J; bases unmatched to any gene: 16. The CDR3 loop is CSGGRDRQNPTYNEQFF. As DNA, the CDR3 is TGCAGCGGTGGGCGGGACAGGCAAAACCCGACCTACAATGAGCAGTTCTTC.

V gene TRBV4-3 combines with J gene TRBJ2-3; D ambiguous. CDR3 size: 15 residues. The germline gives CDR1 LGHNA, CDR2 YSLEER. Trimming left V 1 base short and J 0 bases short, with 8 bases between. Written as DNA, the CDR3 is TGCGCCAGCAGCCAAGGGGTTCTTAGCACAGATACGCAGTATTTT. This encodes CASSQGVLSTDTQYF.

This clonotype has just a few counts. V and J are TRBV4-3 and TRBJ1-2; D is possibly TRBD1 (5 bases). Per germline, CDR1 LGHNA and CDR2 YSLEER. V lost 4 bases and J 2 bases, leaving 11 bases between the germline ends. The CDR3 spans 14 residues. The CDR3 spells CASSRQGVNYGYTF. In DNA form, the CDR3 reads TGCGCCAGCAGCCGCCAGGGTGTAAACTATGGCTACACCTTC.

This clonotype was seen only a few times. The chain couples TRBV4-3 to TRBJ2-2; 7 bases fit TRBD2. CDR1 is LGHNA and CDR2 is YSLEER in the germline V gene. CDR3 size: 16 residues. V shed 0 bases, J shed 6 bases, and the junction held 7 bases outside the gene matches. This chain's CDR3 is CASSQDPGLEAGELFF. The CDR3 region has the DNA TGCGCCAGCAGCCAAGATCCCGGACTAGAGGCCGGGGAGCTGTTTTTT.

This clonotype appeared a few times. CDR3 DNA: TGTGCTAGTGGTTTGGTCCTCCTCCGCTACAATGAGCAGTTCTTC. Amino acid sequence: CASGLVLLRYNEQFF. J is TRBJ2-1 and V is TRBV12-5; no reliable D call. CDR1 LGHNT and CDR2 FRNRAP come from the germline V gene. The CDR3 has 15 residues. V was shortened by 0 bases and J by 3 bases, with 9 bases between the two germline ends.

This clonotype turned up a few times. This chain uses TRBV7-9 with TRBJ2-5; 9 nucleotides match TRBD1. The germline V gene has CDR1 SEHNR and CDR2 FQNEAQ (reference sequence). This CDR3 comprises 13 residues. J lost 5 bases, V lost 5 bases, and 3 bases had no gene match. The CDR3 region has the DNA TGTGCCAGCAGCCGCGGGACAGGGGAGACCCAGTACTTC. Translated: CASSRGTGETQYF.

This clonotype was observed a handful of times. The chain employs TRBV7-9 and TRBJ2-7; tentative D call: TRBD2 (6 bases). The CDR3 has 14 residues. Germline loops: CDR1 SEHNR, CDR2 FQNEAQ (reference sequence). The V and J ends lost 5 bases and 4 bases respectively, with 15 bases between them. The CDR3 is CASSRIGLAYEQYV. The CDR3 DNA reads TGTGCCAGCAGCCGTATAGGGCTAGCGTACGAGCAGTACGTC.

J is TRBJ2-3 and V is TRBV7-9, with 7 bases lining up with TRBD1. There are 16 residues in the CDR3. CDR1 is SEHNR and CDR2 is FQNEAQ in the germline V gene (reference sequence). V was clipped by 7 bases and J by 2 bases; unmatched bases: 12. The CDR3 region has the DNA TGTGCCAGCATCCTCGAGGGACAGTTATACACAGATACGCAGTATTTT. Translating gives CASILEGQLYTDTQYF.

The rearrangement joins TRBV12-5 to TRBJ2-3; D call uncertain. The germline gives CDR1 LGHNT, CDR2 FRNRAP. Trimming pared 2 bases from V and 8 bases from J, leaving 11 bases between. The CDR3 contains 13 residues. The CDR3 loop is CASGLPTGPTQYF. The DNA of the CDR3 is TGTGCTAGTGGTTTGCCGACTGGGCCTACGCAGTATTTT.

This clonotype was detected only a few times. The chain has TRBV12-3 or TRBV12-4 and TRBJ2-7, with a weak D call TRBD1 (6 bases). The CDR3 has 12 amino acids. V was shortened by 1 base and J by 6 bases, with 7 bases between the two germline ends. The CDR3 sequence is CASSLVGGEQYF. The CDR3 region has the DNA TGTGCCAGCAGTTTAGTAGGGGGCGAGCAGTACTTC.

The chain recombines TRBV12-3 or TRBV12-4 with TRBJ1-1; 7 bases map to TRBD1. The length of the CDR3 is 14 residues. V was clipped by 6 bases and J by 2 bases; unmatched bases: 6. The DNA for the CDR3 is TGTGCCAGCAGGGGGATAGGGGGCAACACTGAAGCTTTCTTT. Translating it yields CASRGIGGNTEAFF.